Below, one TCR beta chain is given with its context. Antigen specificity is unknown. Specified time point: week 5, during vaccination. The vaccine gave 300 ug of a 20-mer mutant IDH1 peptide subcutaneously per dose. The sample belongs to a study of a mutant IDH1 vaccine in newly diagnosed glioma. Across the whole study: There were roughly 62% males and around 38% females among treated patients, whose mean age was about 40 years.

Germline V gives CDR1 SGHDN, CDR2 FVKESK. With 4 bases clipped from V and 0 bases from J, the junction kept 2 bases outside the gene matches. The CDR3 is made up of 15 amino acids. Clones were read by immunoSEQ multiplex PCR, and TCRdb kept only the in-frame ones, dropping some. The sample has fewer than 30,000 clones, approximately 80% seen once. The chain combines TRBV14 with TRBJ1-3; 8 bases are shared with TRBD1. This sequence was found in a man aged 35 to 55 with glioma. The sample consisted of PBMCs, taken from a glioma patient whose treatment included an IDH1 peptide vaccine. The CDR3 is CASSRDRSSGNTIYF. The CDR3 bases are TGTGCCAGCAGCCGGGACAGGAGCTCTGGAAACACCATATATTTT.